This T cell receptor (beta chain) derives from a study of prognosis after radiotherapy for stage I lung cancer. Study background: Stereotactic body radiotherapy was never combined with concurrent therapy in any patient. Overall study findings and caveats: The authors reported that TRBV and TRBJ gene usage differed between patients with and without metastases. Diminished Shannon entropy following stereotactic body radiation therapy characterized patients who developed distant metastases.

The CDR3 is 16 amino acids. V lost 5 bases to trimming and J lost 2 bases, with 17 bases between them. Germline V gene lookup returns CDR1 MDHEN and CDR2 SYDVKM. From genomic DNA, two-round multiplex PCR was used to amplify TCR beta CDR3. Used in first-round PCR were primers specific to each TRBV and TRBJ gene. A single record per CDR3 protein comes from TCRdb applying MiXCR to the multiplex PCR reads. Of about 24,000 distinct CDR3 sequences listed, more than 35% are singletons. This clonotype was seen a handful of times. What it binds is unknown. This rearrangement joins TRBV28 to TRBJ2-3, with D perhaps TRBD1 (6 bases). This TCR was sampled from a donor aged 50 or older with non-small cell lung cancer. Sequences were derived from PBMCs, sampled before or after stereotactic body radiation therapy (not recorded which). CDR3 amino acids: CASSPRTVLSTDTQYF. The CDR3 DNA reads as TGTGCCAGCAGTCCCCGGACAGTTCTTTCCACAGATACGCAGTATTTT.